One and the same sample provided the 21 T cell receptor beta chains below, sequenced in a study of vaccination effects on CD4 cells after COVID-19. The protocol was immunoSEQ multiplex PCR, while the TCRdb copy is restricted to in-frame clones and leaves out a portion. The sample carries more than 60,000 clones, more than 60% recorded once. Their antigen targets remain unknown. Upon completion of 10 to 11 days in culture, CD4+ T cells were isolated. Material: CD4+ T cells from PBMCs cultured without peptide, obtained before COVID-19 vaccination. These TCRs come from a human donor who had a prior SARS-CoV-2 infection.

The chain couples TRBV25-1 to TRBJ2-2, with D tentatively TRBD2 (6 bases). V shed 0 bases and J shed 3 bases, with 14 bases lying between them. The CDR3 is 17 residues long. The V gene's germline CDR1 is MGHDK and CDR2 SYGVNS. CDR3: CASSEYYTGDDTGELFF. In DNA, the CDR3 is TGTGCCAGCAGTGAATATTACACGGGAGACGACACCGGGGAGCTGTTTTTT.

The J gene is TRBJ2-5, the V gene TRBV24-1, with D perhaps matching TRBD2 (5 bases). CDR3 length: 16 amino acids. V gave up 5 bases and J gave up 2 bases, with 17 bases separating them. CDR1 is KGHDR and CDR2 is SFDVKD in the germline V gene. This chain's CDR3 is CATSANTREPQETQYF. The CDR3 nucleotides are TGTGCCACCAGTGCCAATACACGGGAACCACAAGAGACCCAGTACTTC.

V gene TRBV3-1 (or the pseudogene TRBV3-2) combines with J gene TRBJ2-7; 12 bases map to TRBD2. CDR1 is LGHDT and CDR2 is YNNKEL in the germline V gene (reference sequence). The CDR3 is made up of 17 amino acids. J lost 3 bases, V lost 4 bases, and 10 bases had no gene match. The CDR3 DNA sequence: TGTGCCAGCAGCCCCCCTGGACTAGCGGGGTACTACTACGAGCAGTACTTC. Protein product: CASSPPGLAGYYYEQYF.

The chain is built from TRBV7-2 and TRBJ2-7; weak D call: TRBD1 (6 bases). Looked up from germline, CDR1 is SGHTA and CDR2 is FQGNSA. Trimming removed 5 bases at V and 2 bases at J, with 10 bases between. The CDR3 consists of 13 residues. In nucleotides, the CDR3 is TGTGCCAGCAGCCGACAGGACACCTACGAGCAGTACTTC. The encoded protein is CASSRQDTYEQYF.

This clone has only a few counts. The chain uses TRBV19 and TRBJ2-7; D might be TRBD2 (6 bases). The V and J ends lost 0 bases and 6 bases respectively, with 12 bases between them. Germline CDR1 and CDR2: LNHDA and SQIVND (reference sequence). The CDR3 totals 14 residues. CDR3 amino acids: CASSIEAGTIEQYF. In nucleotides, the CDR3 is TGTGCCAGTAGTATAGAGGCGGGAACCATCGAGCAGTACTTC.

This clone was found a few times. The genes are TRBV5-1 and TRBJ1-2, with D unresolved. Per the germline V gene, CDR1 is SGHRS and CDR2 is YFSETQ. V gave up 4 bases and J gave up 4 bases, with 11 bases separating them. The length of the CDR3 is 13 residues. CDR3 coding DNA: TGCGCCAGCAGCCCGGACGGTCGCTATGGCTACACCTTC. Translated, it gives CASSPDGRYGYTF.

This chain connects TRBV5-1 to TRBJ1-2, with 8 bases that match TRBD1. V lost 4 bases to trimming and J lost 4 bases; unmatched junction nucleotides: 9. The CDR3 consists of 15 residues. Germline V gene lookup returns CDR1 SGHRS and CDR2 YFSETQ. Here the CDR3 reads CASSVGDRQTYGYTF. In DNA, the CDR3 is TGCGCCAGCAGCGTAGGGGACAGGCAAACCTATGGCTACACCTTC.

Only a few counts were recorded for this clone. The chain has TRBV7-2 and TRBJ1-1; D is possibly TRBD1 (5 bases). Germline V CDR1 and CDR2: SGHTA, FQGNSA. The CDR3 contains 13 residues. Trimming removed 1 base from V and 8 bases from J, with 11 bases in between. The CDR3 here is CASSLGEGREAFF. Here the CDR3 DNA reads TGTGCCAGCAGCTTAGGAGAGGGGCGGGAAGCTTTCTTT.

The rearrangement uses TRBV19 and TRBJ2-7; possible D gene TRBD1, 6 bases. CDR1 is LNHDA and CDR2 is SQIVND in the germline V gene (reference sequence). V shed 8 bases and J shed 3 bases, with 14 bases lying between them. This CDR3 has 13 amino acids. CDR3 region: CASVGQGRYEQYF. In nucleotides, the CDR3 is TGTGCCAGTGTGGGGCAGGGGCGCTACGAGCAGTACTTC.

The chain has TRBV20-1 and TRBJ1-1; D is possibly TRBD1 (5 bases). The CDR3 is 14 residues long. Looked up from germline, CDR1 is DFQATT and CDR2 is SNEGSKA (reference sequence). V lost 3 bases and J 1 base, leaving 12 bases between the germline ends. The CDR3 nucleotides are TGCAGTGCTAGTTTCGACAGCCGGAACACTGAAGCTTTCTTT. Its translation: CSASFDSRNTEAFF.

The chain recombines TRBV12-5 with TRBJ2-3; 8 bases line up with TRBD2. CDR3 length equals 17 residues. In germline, CDR1 is LGHNT, CDR2 FRNRAP. V shed 5 bases, J shed 6 bases, and the junction held 16 bases outside the gene matches. In DNA, the CDR3 is TGTGCTAGTGGTCTCCTCCCCAGCGGGGGTTCAGGGGATACGCAGTATTTT. Its translation is CASGLLPSGGSGDTQYF.

This clone appeared a few times. V is TRBV18 and J is TRBJ2-3; 9 bases map to TRBD1. J gave up 2 bases and V 4 bases, and 4 bases lay outside the gene matches. The germline gives CDR1 KGHSH, CDR2 LQKENI. The length of the CDR3 is 15 residues. The CDR3 DNA follows: TGTGCCAGCTCACACAGGGGGCGAAACACAGATACGCAGTATTTT. As protein: CASSHRGRNTDTQYF.

The chain joins TRBV5-4 to TRBJ2-7, with 10 bases aligning to TRBD2. With V trimmed by 6 bases and J by 5 bases, 5 bases remained unmatched. This CDR3 comprises 13 residues. Germline V gene lookup returns CDR1 SGHNT and CDR2 YYREEE (reference sequence). The CDR3 bases are TGTGCCAGCACTAGCGGGAGTGTCGACGAGCAGTACTTC. Encoded protein: CASTSGSVDEQYF.

The chain couples TRBV7-3 to TRBJ2-1; D unresolved. The V end lost 6 bases, the J end lost 8 bases, and 17 bases lay between the germline ends. Germline lookup yields CDR1 SGHTA and CDR2 FQGTGA. CDR3 length: 14 amino acids. CDR3 in DNA: TGTGCCAGCAGGGAGTATGCTAATGCCGATGAGCAGTTCTTC. It codes for CASREYANADEQFF.

The chain combines TRBV4-3 with TRBJ2-1, with TRBD2 matching over 14 bases. The germline gives CDR1 LGHNA, CDR2 YSLEER. V dropped 5 bases and J dropped 9; count of bases not matched to a gene: 6. This CDR3 spans 15 amino acids. The CDR3 region has the DNA TGCGCCAGCAGCGGACTAGCGGGAGGAGGTGGTGAGCAGTTCTTC. This encodes CASSGLAGGGGEQFF.

This chain links TRBV21-1 with TRBJ1-1; the table's D call, TRBD1, has no DNA check behind it. TRBV21-1 has pseudogene status. The CDR3 sequence is 17 residues long. CDR3 nucleotides: TGTGCCAGCGGAAAGGATCTCAGGGGGCAACCCGGGACTGAAGCTTTCTTT. Translation: CASGKDLRGQPGTEAFF.

This clone was seen a handful of times. This sequence joins TRBV4-1 and TRBJ1-2, with TRBD1 matching over 7 bases. The germline CDR1 and CDR2 sequences are MGHRA and YSYEKL. V lost 3 bases to trimming and J lost 8 bases; unmatched junction nucleotides: 6. The CDR3 is 13 amino acids. The CDR3: CASSQVQGKGYTF. CDR3 coding DNA: TGCGCCAGCAGCCAGGTACAGGGGAAAGGCTACACCTTC.

This sequence joins TRBV27 and TRBJ1-1; 11 positions match TRBD1. This CDR3 is built from 15 residues. From germline, CDR1 is MNHEY and CDR2 SMNVEV (reference sequence). Trimming removed 2 bases from V and 5 bases from J; junction bases left unmatched: 4. DNA for the CDR3: TGTGCCAGCAGTTTAGGGGGACAGGGGGTTACTGAAGCTTTCTTT. Protein sequence: CASSLGGQGVTEAFF.

This chain links TRBV3-1 (or the pseudogene TRBV3-2) with TRBJ1-1; D call uncertain. This CDR3 is built from 14 residues. The V gene's germline CDR1 is LGHDT and CDR2 YNNKEL (reference sequence). Trimming took 1 base from V and 6 from J, leaving 12 bases between them. CDR3 sequence (DNA): TGTGCCAGCAGCCAAGGGTCCGTTGGGTCTGAAGCTTTCTTT. It is translated as CASSQGSVGSEAFF.

The table lists this clone with a count of one. V usage is TRBV4-3 and J usage is TRBJ2-7; D call uncertain. The CDR3 has 13 residues. V shed 4 bases and J shed 3 bases, with 10 bases lying between them. Germline lookup yields CDR1 LGHNA and CDR2 YSLEER. The CDR3 protein is CASSLKVGYEQYF. In DNA, the CDR3 is TGCGCCAGCAGCCTTAAGGTAGGCTACGAGCAGTACTTC.

The V and J genes are TRBV7-9 and TRBJ2-7; D might be TRBD1 or TRBD2, each matching 5 bases. Germline V gives CDR1 SEHNR, CDR2 FQNEAQ (reference sequence). Trimming pared 1 base from V and 3 bases from J, leaving 13 bases between. The CDR3 totals 15 residues. Written as DNA, the CDR3 is TGTGCCAGCAGCTTAGAGACCGGGACCCACTACGAGCAGTACTTC. Its protein product is CASSLETGTHYEQYF.